One and the same sample provided the 32 T cell receptor beta chains below, sequenced in a study of CD8 T cells in ankylosing spondylitis. General study points: What appeared characteristic of ankylosing spondylitis blood was a TCR beta motif of eight highly homologous variants.

MiXCR, applied by TCRdb to the 5' RACE reads, yields one record per CDR3 protein. Of approximately 520,000 distinct CDR3 sequences in the sample, about 5% were seen once. What these receptors recognize is not known. What was sequenced was blood, either unsorted or a sorted T cell fraction (not recorded which). The receptors originated from a male donor with ankylosing spondylitis.

This clonotype has just one count. Just one base apart from a much larger clone, this may be a read error. This sequence joins TRBV6-2 or TRBV6-3 and TRBJ2-5; tentatively, D is TRBD2 (5 bases). The length of the CDR3 is 14 residues. Germline CDR1 reads MNHEY; CDR2 reads SVGEGT. V lost 5 bases and J 9 bases, leaving 19 bases between the germline ends. The CDR3 protein is CASSQHGLAGSQYF. DNA for the CDR3: TGTGCCAGCAGTCAACATGGCCTTGCGGGCTCCCAGTACTTC.

About this clonotype itself: A much larger clone is a single base away; this may be a read error. The chain combines TRBV5-6 with TRBJ1-1; D gene uncertain. V was clipped by 2 bases and J by 1 base, with 6 bases between them. Germline lookup yields CDR1 SGHDT and CDR2 YYEEEE. This CDR3 is 13 amino acids long. CDR3 in amino acids: CASSFQQNTEAFF. Written as DNA, the CDR3 is TGTGCCAGCAGCTTCCAGCAGAACACTGAAGCTTTCTTT.

For the CDR3, the DNA is TGTGCCAGTACCGGGACAGGACTGAGCAATCAGCCCCAGCATTTT. It translates to CASTGTGLSNQPQHF. The V and J genes are TRBV19 and TRBJ1-5, with TRBD1 identical over 8 bases. This CDR3 is built from 15 residues. The ends lost 7 bases at V and 1 base at J; junction bases unmatched: 6. CDR1 is LNHDA and CDR2 is SQIVND in the germline V gene (reference sequence).

A few counts support this clonotype. This rearrangement joins TRBV28 to TRBJ2-3, with D perhaps matching TRBD2 (5 bases). Germline CDR1 MDHEN, CDR2 SYDVKM. This CDR3 has 12 amino acids. With 2 bases removed from V and 11 bases from J, the gap between germline ends came to 11 bases. This chain's CDR3 is CASSLGPRGQYF. The CDR3 DNA reads TGTGCCAGCAGTTTAGGACCCCGGGGGCAGTATTTT. Full variable domain (outside the CDR3, taken from reference TRBV28 and TRBJ2-3): DVKVTQSSRYLVKRTGEKVFLECVQDMDHENMFWYRQDPGLGLRLIYFSYDVKMKEKGDIPEGYSVSREKKERFSLILESASTNQTSMYLCASSLGPRGQYFGPGTRLTVL.

The chain combines TRBV11-2 with TRBJ2-1, with TRBD2 matching over 7 bases. In germline, CDR1 is SGHAT, CDR2 FQNNGV. The ends lost 4 bases at V and 8 bases at J; junction bases unmatched: 14. The CDR3 consists of 16 residues. CDR3: CASSSRGRAKSDEQFF. CDR3 nucleotides: TGTGCCAGCAGCTCAAGAGGGAGGGCGAAAAGCGATGAGCAGTTCTTC.

This clonotype occurred many times. The chain couples TRBV6-2 or TRBV6-3 to TRBJ1-2; D possibly corresponds to TRBD1 (5 bases). Germline CDR1 MNHEY, CDR2 SVGEGT. The CDR3 covers 13 residues. V was pared by 5 bases and J by 4 bases, with 11 bases between. DNA for the CDR3: TGTGCCAGCAGTACAACCGACAGCTATGGCTACACCTTC. It translates to CASSTTDSYGYTF.

The table lists this clonotype with many counts. The chain combines TRBV6-5 with TRBJ1-2, with D hard to call. The CDR3 extends over 15 amino acids. Germline loops: CDR1 MNHEY, CDR2 SVGAGI. V lost 0 bases to trimming and J lost 8 bases, with 16 bases between them. The CDR3 sequence: CASSYSKSGLGGYTF. CDR3 nucleotide sequence: TGTGCCAGCAGTTACTCGAAGAGCGGGCTCGGGGGCTACACCTTC.

This clonotype has a count of ten or more. This chain uses TRBV6-2 or TRBV6-3 with TRBJ2-5, with 12 bases fitting TRBD2. V was clipped by 5 bases and J by 4 bases; unmatched bases: 8. Germline CDR1 MNHEY, CDR2 SVGEGT. The CDR3 spans 16 residues. The DNA for the CDR3 is TGTGCCAGCAGTCGCCCTAGCGGGAGGGCCGGAGAGACCCAGTACTTC. It specifies CASSRPSGRAGETQYF.

This clonotype was found many times. This chain uses TRBV20-1 with TRBJ1-5; D may be TRBD1 (5 bases). Between the trimmed V and J ends, which lost 5 bases and 0 bases, there was a span of 17 bases. The CDR3 is 16 amino acids. Germline CDR1 and CDR2: DFQATT and SNEGSKA (reference sequence). The CDR3 bases are TGCAGTGCTGGCTACCGACGGGGGAGTAGCAATCAGCCCCAGCATTTT. Encoded protein: CSAGYRRGSSNQPQHF.

This clonotype came up a few times. Here the CDR3 reads CASSLLGGSLETQYF. The CDR3, as DNA: TGTGCCAGCAGCTTATTGGGCGGGAGTCTAGAGACCCAGTACTTC. The V call is TRBV7-2, the J call TRBJ2-5; 7 nucleotides agree with TRBD2. In germline, CDR1 is SGHTA, CDR2 FQGNSA. The CDR3 sequence is 15 residues long. J was trimmed by 4 bases and V by 2 bases; bases with no gene match: 7.

This clonotype was counted only a few times. The J gene is TRBJ2-1, the V gene TRBV27; D is ambiguous. The CDR3 is 14 amino acids. Germline lookup yields CDR1 MNHEY and CDR2 SMNVEV (reference sequence). V was trimmed by 5 bases and J by 0 bases, leaving 8 bases between them. CDR3 loop: CASSRHSSYNEQFF. DNA for the CDR3: TGTGCCAGCAGTCGCCACAGCTCCTACAATGAGCAGTTCTTC.

At least ten counts were recorded for this clonotype. The rearrangement joins TRBV5-1 to TRBJ2-3; D is possibly TRBD2 (5 bases). V was pared by 7 bases and J by 2 bases, with 20 bases between. CDR3 size: 16 residues. Looked up from germline, CDR1 is SGHRS and CDR2 is YFSETQ. This chain's CDR3 is CASHGRLGGNTDTQYF. The CDR3 DNA reads as TGCGCCAGCCATGGTCGTCTAGGAGGAAACACAGATACGCAGTATTTT.

This clonotype came up many times. This chain connects TRBV29-1 to TRBJ2-2; tentative D call: TRBD2 (5 bases). The germline V and J ends were trimmed by 6 bases and 5 bases, with 22 bases remaining between them. CDR1 is SQVTM, CDR2 ANQGSEA, per germline. This CDR3 region has 16 residues. The CDR3 here is CSVHTSGKDGTGELFF. DNA for the CDR3: TGCAGCGTCCACACTTCCGGGAAGGATGGTACCGGGGAGCTGTTTTTT.

This clonotype was seen repeatedly, ten times or more. V is TRBV20-1 and J is TRBJ2-1; perhaps TRBD2 as D (7 bases). V was shortened by 8 bases and J by 7 bases, with 21 bases between the two germline ends. There are 14 residues in the CDR3. CDR1 is DFQATT, CDR2 SNEGSKA, per germline (reference sequence). The CDR3 protein is CSSQRGGAENEQFF. The CDR3 DNA is TGCAGTTCCCAAAGGGGGGGGGCGGAAAATGAGCAGTTCTTC.

This clonotype came up many times. The rearrangement uses TRBV6-6 and TRBJ2-1; the D gene is possibly TRBD1 (6 bases). The length of the CDR3 is 10 residues. Per germline, CDR1 MNHNY and CDR2 SVGAGI (reference sequence). V was trimmed by 8 bases and J by 15 bases, leaving 14 bases between them. The CDR3 coding sequence is TGTGCCAGCGTGGGGGCGGTGCCGTTCTTC. This sequence encodes CASVGAVPFF.

This clonotype has at least ten counts. The chain recombines TRBV3-1 with TRBJ2-3; unclear D gene. The CDR3 covers 13 residues. Trimming removed 3 bases from V and 2 bases from J, with 6 bases in between. The germline V gene encodes CDR1 LGHDT and CDR2 YNNKEL (reference sequence). The CDR3: CASSQRFTDTQYF. In DNA, the CDR3 is TGTGCCAGCAGCCAGCGATTCACAGATACGCAGTATTTT.

The sample holds many counts of this clonotype. This sequence joins TRBV10-2 and TRBJ1-2; maybe TRBD1 (6 bases). Per the germline V gene, CDR1 is WSHSY and CDR2 is SAAADI. V was shortened by 8 bases and J by 2 bases, with 6 bases between the two germline ends. This CDR3 spans 11 amino acids. Here the CDR3 DNA reads TGCGCCAGCGGACAGAACTATGGCTACACCTTC. It encodes CASGQNYGYTF.

This clonotype was seen many times. This chain joins TRBV2 and TRBJ1-5; the match to TRBD1 covers 7 bases. Looked up from germline, CDR1 is SNHLY and CDR2 is FYNNEI. After removal of 8 bases from V and 2 bases from J, the junction contained 6 bases not matched to a gene. The CDR3 spans 14 residues. The CDR3 bases are TGTGCCAGCCAAGGGACAGCCCGCAATCAGCCCCAGCATTTT. Its protein is CASQGTARNQPQHF. The full variable domain, rest sourced from reference TRBV2 and TRBJ1-5, is EPEVTQTPSHQVTQMGQEVILRCVPISNHLYFYWYRQILGQKVEFLVSFYNNEISEKSEIFDDQFSVERPDGSNFTLKIRSTKLEDSAMYFCASQGTARNQPQHFGDGTRLSIL.

The sample holds many counts of this clonotype. CDR3 DNA: TGCGCCAGCAGCTTGGTGGGACAGAGGAACACTGAAGCTTTCTTT. It codes for CASSLVGQRNTEAFF. V usage is TRBV5-1 and J usage is TRBJ1-1, with TRBD1 matching over 7 bases. The trim removed 0 bases at V and 1 base at J, leaving 3 bases unmatched. CDR1 is SGHRS and CDR2 is YFSETQ in the germline V gene. The CDR3 length is 15 residues.

This sequence joins TRBV11-2 and TRBJ2-3; TRBD2 agrees at 8 bases. Germline-derived CDR1 and CDR2 are SGHAT and FQNNGV. This CDR3 is built from 17 residues. V lost 5 bases to trimming and J lost 1 base; unmatched junction nucleotides: 11. CDR3 DNA sequence: TGTGCCAGCAGCCCCCCCGGCGGGAGGAGGGGCACAGATACGCAGTATTTT. Its translation: CASSPPGGRRGTDTQYF.

This clonotype has ten or more counts. The chain carries TRBV4-2 and TRBJ2-7; 8 bases map to TRBD1. J lost 3 bases, V lost 3 bases, and 7 bases had no gene match. The CDR3 loop spans 15 amino acids. Germline V gene data show CDR1 as LGHNA and CDR2 as YNFKEQ. The CDR3 sequence is CASSQKWDRLYEQYF. CDR3 in DNA: TGTGCCAGCAGCCAGAAATGGGACAGGCTCTACGAGCAGTACTTC.

This clonotype was counted between two and nine times. The chain employs TRBV5-1 and TRBJ2-7, with TRBD2 matching 9 bases. The germline CDR1 and CDR2 sequences are SGHRS and YFSETQ. V shed 7 bases and J 2 bases; nucleotides not matched to a gene: 10. CDR3 length equals 15 residues. The CDR3 DNA sequence: TGCGCCAGCCGGGGGGCTAGCGGGACTACCTACGAGCAGTACTTC. Protein product: CASRGASGTTYEQYF. Based on the CDR3 plus reference TRBV5-1 and TRBJ2-7, the full variable domain is KAGVTQTPRYLIKTRGQQVTLSCSPISGHRSVSWYQQTPGQGLQFLFEYFSETQRNKGNFPGRFSGRQFSNSRSEMNVSTLELGDSALYLCASRGASGTTYEQYFGPGTRLTVT.

This clonotype showed up many times. V is TRBV28 and J is TRBJ2-4; no clear D. V was shortened by 6 bases and J by 0 bases, with 9 bases between the two germline ends. This CDR3 contains 14 residues. From germline, CDR1 is MDHEN and CDR2 SYDVKM. The CDR3 coding sequence is TGTGCCAGCAGAGCTGGTTCAGCCAAAAACATTCAGTACTTC. Protein product: CASRAGSAKNIQYF.

This clonotype was seen repeatedly, ten times or more. This chain uses TRBV9 with TRBJ2-1; 7 bases fit TRBD2. The CDR3 contains 15 residues. CDR1 and CDR2 (germline): SGDLS, YYNGEE. V trimming: 1 base; J trimming: 7 bases; junction bases outside the gene matches: 8. The chain's CDR3 is CASSVSGTMRNEQFF. The CDR3 region has the DNA TGTGCCAGCAGCGTATCAGGGACTATGCGAAATGAGCAGTTCTTC.

Ten or more counts support this clonotype. The V call is TRBV20-1, the J call TRBJ2-2; D assignment may be TRBD1 or TRBD2 (5 bases each). Germline values: CDR1 DFQATT, CDR2 SNEGSKA (reference sequence). The CDR3 is made up of 16 amino acids. V was cut by 6 bases and J by 7 bases, with 24 bases left in between. The CDR3 DNA is TGCAGTGCGAACCTGCTCCCCGGGACCGAACACGGGGAGCTGTTTTTT. Translating gives CSANLLPGTEHGELFF.

This clonotype was counted only a few times. The CDR3 nucleotides read TGTGCCAGCAGGACCGACAGTAACACTGAAGCTTTCTTT. Residues: CASRTDSNTEAFF. The chain combines TRBV6-2 or TRBV6-3 with TRBJ1-1; D is perhaps TRBD1 (5 bases). The V end lost 6 bases, the J end lost 2 bases, and 10 bases lay between the germline ends. The CDR3 has 13 amino acids. CDR1 and CDR2 (germline): MNHEY, SVGEGT.

This clonotype has a handful of counts. For the CDR3, the DNA is TGTGCCAGCAGTTCCCCTCGGGGCCGCCTTCTCGAGCAGTACTTC. Its translation is CASSSPRGRLLEQYF. V gene TRBV6-2 or TRBV6-3 combines with J gene TRBJ2-7; D possibly uses TRBD1 or TRBD2 (5 bases each). Trimming removed 4 bases at V and 6 bases at J, with 19 bases between. The CDR3 sequence is 15 residues long. Germline values: CDR1 MNHEY, CDR2 SVGEGT.

This clonotype was counted between two and nine times. This rearrangement joins TRBV28 to TRBJ2-5; TRBD2 might be the D (6 bases). The CDR3 has 15 residues. The germline V and J ends were trimmed by 4 bases and 5 bases, with 17 bases remaining between them. Germline V lookup: CDR1 MDHEN, CDR2 SYDVKM. CDR3: CASSSGLAAWETQYF. CDR3 nucleotide sequence: TGTGCCAGCAGTTCCGGTTTAGCGGCGTGGGAGACCCAGTACTTC.

This clonotype was observed at least ten times. This sequence joins TRBV12-3 or TRBV12-4 and TRBJ1-6; D is uncertain. V lost 5 bases and J 3 bases, leaving 5 bases between the germline ends. The CDR3 length is 13 residues. CDR3 amino acids: CASSLSYNSPLHF. CDR3 nucleotides: TGTGCCAGCAGTCTCAGCTATAATTCACCCCTCCACTTT.

Ten or more counts support this clonotype. The chain recombines TRBV15 with TRBJ2-5, with 12 bases lining up with TRBD2. Germline-derived CDR1 and CDR2 are LNHNV and YYDKDF (reference sequence). Losses at the gene ends were 1 base for V and 4 bases for J; bases not matched to a gene: 1. CDR3 length equals 15 residues. The CDR3 region is CATSRGGLAGETQYF. CDR3 bases: TGTGCCACCAGCAGAGGGGGACTAGCGGGAGAGACCCAGTACTTC. Combining the CDR3 with reference TRBV15 and TRBJ2-5 gives the whole variable domain DAMVIQNPRYQVTQFGKPVTLSCSQTLNHNVMYWYQQKSSQAPKLLFHYYDKDFNNEADTPDNFQSRRPNTSFCFLDIRSPGLGDTAMYLCATSRGGLAGETQYFGPGTRLLVL.

The chain employs TRBV5-1 and TRBJ2-4; 7 bases are shared with TRBD2. V lost 3 bases, J lost 13 bases, and 4 bases stayed unmatched. The CDR3 contains 11 residues. The germline V gene has CDR1 SGHRS and CDR2 YFSETQ. The CDR3 coding sequence is TGCGCCAGCAGCTCTGGACTAGGCCAGTACTTC. This translates into CASSSGLGQYF.

The sample holds many counts of this clonotype. The DNA of the CDR3 is TGTGCCAGCAGTGGACAGGGGCCGGATGGCTACACCTTC. Amino acid sequence: CASSGQGPDGYTF. The chain is built from TRBV12-3 or TRBV12-4 and TRBJ1-2; 9 bases map to TRBD1. Germline trimming cut 5 bases from V and 6 bases from J; bases unmatched to any gene: 4. The CDR3 spans 13 residues.